The 2 T cell receptor beta chains listed next were all sequenced from one sample in a study of OX40 agonist ivuxolimab in advanced cancers. Sequenced by immunoSEQ multiplex PCR; TCRdb stores in-frame clones only, minus some. The sample shows some 76,000 clones, 70% to 90% of them seen only once. Sequenced here: CD4+ or CD8+ T cells sorted from blood, sampled in a trial of the OX40 agonist ivuxolimab. The source of these receptors is an adult with an advanced solid tumor such as melanoma, head and neck, liver or kidney cancer.

The chain has TRBV7-8 and TRBJ2-5, with D perhaps TRBD2 (6 bases). Trimming took off 3 bases at V and 5 bases at J, with 10 bases between the two ends. The CDR3 spans 13 residues. Germline V lookup: CDR1 SGHVS, CDR2 FQNEAQ. CDR3 nucleotides: TGTGCCAGCAGCTTTAGTAGCGGCGAGACCCAGTACTTC. It encodes CASSFSSGETQYF.

V and J are TRBV6-5 and TRBJ1-2; 7 nucleotides agree with TRBD1. CDR3 size: 15 residues. J lost 4 bases, V lost 4 bases, and 9 bases had no gene match. The V gene's germline CDR1 is MNHEY and CDR2 SVGAGI. The CDR3 region has the DNA TGTGCCAGCAGTTTCCGACAGGGAGGGACCTATGGCTACACCTTC. Translated: CASSFRQGGTYGYTF.